This TCR beta chain was sequenced for a study of T cell responses to AZD1222 COVID-19 vaccine. Study findings and constraints: White British people made up most donors, females outnumbered males, and clonal diversity was possibly underestimated. Regions left unmutated in variants are reportedly the target of nearly half of spike-specific TCRs. Baseline antibody screening turned up just a handful of seropositive AZD1222 recipients. Two doses of AZD1222 preceded a rise in Spike-specific TCR breadth and depth.

The CDR3 totals 15 residues. Looked up from germline, CDR1 is SNHLY and CDR2 is FYNNEI. V was trimmed by 2 bases and J by 3 bases, leaving 10 bases between them. In the case of this clone: As yet, its antigen is unknown.

Profiled with immunoSEQ multiplex PCR; TCRdb holds only in-frame clones, not every one. Of over 75,000 clones in the sample, approximately 92% were seen once. The clonotype was recovered from an adult in good health. The sample in question was peripheral blood, obtained on day 0 of AZD1222 vaccination. V is TRBV2 and J is TRBJ2-2, with unresolved D. The CDR3 reads CASSEQLADTGELFF. For the CDR3, the DNA is TGTGCCAGCAGTGAACAGTTGGCCGACACCGGGGAGCTGTTTTTT.